This T cell receptor beta chain was found in a study of shared clonotypes between healthy human individuals. Broader study findings: It was the few donors that limited the genetic and exposure-history diversity represented. Generally, naive subsets (rather than memory subsets) showed larger estimated richness.

Several immunoSEQ 96-well plates shared each subset's DNA, each plate a replicate. Generated by immunoSEQ multiplex PCR, the TCRdb table keeps only in-frame clones and is missing some. This table holds under 2,500,000 clones, approximately 96% found once. V dropped 3 bases and J dropped 4 bases, with 13 bases sitting between them. Germline V gene sequence: CDR1 MGHDK, CDR2 SYGVNS. The CDR3 is 15 amino acids. A note on this clone: The antigen remains undetermined.

Sequencing was performed on naive CD4+ T cells sorted from blood. Subset given: CD45RA+ positively selected. The sequence came from a man aged 18 to 30 in good health. V usage is TRBV25-1 and J usage is TRBJ2-1, with D possibly TRBD2 on 6 matching bases. CDR3 DNA sequence: TGTGCCAGCAGTGATCCCGCGGGAACTTACAATGAGCAGTTCTTC. It yields the protein CASSDPAGTYNEQFF.